The T cell receptor beta chain under discussion was sequenced for a study of T cell responses to AZD1222 COVID-19 vaccine (dated by TCRdb to the early 2020s). Broadly, across the study: AZD1222 recipients given second doses at about 4 weeks or at about 12 weeks were pooled, since spike-specific TCR depth and breadth were not found to differ between the two schedules. Enrollment into the trials was organized by age into subgroups of 18-55, 56-69 and 70-plus years, and those subgroups contained roughly 160, 29 and 62 TCR-sequenced participants, respectively. TCR sequencing covered roughly 230 trial participants: roughly 200 given two doses of AZD1222 and some 25 given two doses of MenACWY control vaccine. Study-wide conclusions, independent of this receptor: After two AZD1222 doses, spike-specific TCR breadth and depth were significantly higher than at day 0 and than in MenACWY recipients. No day 14 peak-response samples were available, so repertoires were characterized only after the peak T cell response. Most participants were white British and females outnumbered males, and the authors suggested that clonal diversity may have been underestimated. Reportedly, close to half of the unique spike-specific TCRs recognized epitopes lying outside the regions that are mutated in the B.1.351 and B.1.1.7 variants. Only six AZD1222 recipients were SARS-CoV-2 seropositive at baseline, limiting conclusions about previously exposed vaccinees. In the small 56-69-year group, the increase in depth fell short of significance, most likely because of low power. Vaccine-associated CD4 TCRs spanned the whole spike protein, with dominant responses in regions 160-218 and 743-854.

According to the study, the label for this sample's time point signals: baseline before first vaccination. The vaccinee samples were drawn from two UK trials, COV001 and COV002, one of which was a single-blind randomized controlled phase 2/3 trial testing AZD1222 (ChAdOx1 nCoV-19) in healthy adults. Trial participant PBMC samples were collected at day 0 and day 28 after the second dose for TCRbeta chain sequencing. Turning to this clone: Its binding antigen is unknown. It has no much larger one-base neighbor in the sample; base qualities were not kept.

Relative to germline, V is missing 3 bases and J is missing 5 bases, with 8 bases of the junction outside any gene match. The germline V gene yields SGHDT for CDR1 and YYEEEE for CDR2. The CDR3 numbers 14 residues from cysteine through phenylalanine. Solely the CDR3 DNA is kept, with 42 bases framed from the first base. The CDR3 regions of human TCRbeta chains were analyzed by immunosequencing. On the authors' methods: TCRs in the repertoires were compared against a reference library of SARS-CoV-2-specific TCRs that had been generated with the MIRA antigen-specificity platform. Breadth meant the fraction of unique TCRs that were SARS-CoV-2-associated, whereas depth meant the fraction of total T cells that were SARS-CoV-2-associated. Each spike-specific TCR was assigned to its reactive spike region and to a CD4 or CD8 class using the MIRA data. Log10-transformed breadth and depth values were compared by one-way ANOVA with Sidak's multiple comparisons tests. TCRdb holds this immuneACCESS table with in-frame rearrangements only. Some clones are missing; in checked studies, unresolved V genes explain under half, and the rest has no known cause. From that table come the V and J calls and clone size; the DNA was used to work out D and trimming. The sample yields 85,000 to 100,000 clones; about 86% were counted once. About 6% of the sample rests with the top ten.

The chain is made from TRBV5-6 and TRBJ2-7; TRBD1 agrees with 7 junctional bases. This TCR derives from an adult in good health. The sequences come from peripheral blood, collected on day 0 of AZD1222 vaccination. The CDR3 amino acid sequence is: CASSWQQGWDEQYF. The sequence in DNA is TGTGCCAGCAGCTGGCAACAGGGGTGGGACGAGCAGTACTTC.